This is a list of T cell receptor beta chains from one sample in a study of cytomegalovirus exposure and HLA in healthy donors. The assay was immunoSEQ multiplex PCR, and TCRdb's table has in-frame clones only and misses some. The table includes about 120,000 clones, around 90% detected once. The sample consisted of PBMCs. These receptors all come from a woman in her late teens or twenties in good health and CMV-seronegative. Each CDR3 is given with its conserved first and last residue. Each record gives: V gene, D gene, clone size, J gene, CDR3 protein, CDR3 DNA. A D gene is named only where the DNA matches it firmly. Expanded clones are given a class, and other clones once, few, many or no size at all.

V gene: TRBV6-4; D gene: TRBD1; clone size: -; J gene: TRBJ1-5; CDR3 protein: CASSEGTGVQPQHF; CDR3 DNA: TGTGCCAGCAGTGAGGGGACAGGGGTTCAGCCCCAGCATTTT
V gene: TRBV5-1; D gene: TRBD2; clone size: -; J gene: TRBJ2-5; CDR3 protein: CASMASGRSQETQYF; CDR3 DNA: TGCGCCAGCATGGCTAGCGGGCGGAGCCAAGAGACCCAGTACTTC
V gene: TRBV6-5; D gene: -; clone size: -; J gene: TRBJ2-2; CDR3 protein: CASSYSADTGELFF; CDR3 DNA: TGTGCCAGCAGTTACTCTGCGGACACCGGGGAGCTGTTTTTT
V gene: TRBV7-3; D gene: TRBD2; clone size: -; J gene: TRBJ2-2; CDR3 protein: CASSRTSGSGGELFF; CDR3 DNA: TGTGCCAGCAGCCGGACTAGCGGGAGCGGCGGGGAGCTGTTTTTT
V gene: TRBV7-8; D gene: -; clone size: -; J gene: TRBJ1-5; CDR3 protein: CASSLARQGSQPQHF; CDR3 DNA: TGTGCCAGCAGCTTAGCCCGCCAGGGCAGCCAGCCCCAGCATTTT
V gene: TRBV4-1; D gene: -; clone size: -; J gene: TRBJ2-7; CDR3 protein: CASSQGRAYEQYF; CDR3 DNA: TGCGCCAGCAGCCAGGGCAGGGCCTACGAGCAGTACTTC
V gene: TRBV5-1; D gene: -; clone size: -; J gene: TRBJ1-4; CDR3 protein: CASSLDSSSTNEKLFF; CDR3 DNA: TGCGCCAGCAGCTTGGACTCCTCTTCAACTAATGAAAAACTGTTTTTT
V gene: TRBV7-8; D gene: TRBD1; clone size: -; J gene: TRBJ2-7; CDR3 protein: CASSFQRRTGTGGGPYF; CDR3 DNA: TGTGCCAGCAGCTTTCAGAGGAGGACCGGGACAGGGGGCGGGCCGTACTTC
V gene: TRBV2; D gene: TRBD2; clone size: -; J gene: TRBJ2-5; CDR3 protein: CASSEGTSSEETQYF; CDR3 DNA: TGTGCCAGCAGTGAAGGGACTAGCAGTGAAGAGACCCAGTACTTC
V gene: TRBV5-6; D gene: -; clone size: -; J gene: TRBJ1-1; CDR3 protein: CASSLPTRDTEAFF; CDR3 DNA: TGTGCCAGCAGCTTGCCGACTCGGGACACTGAAGCTTTCTTT
V gene: TRBV5-1; D gene: -; clone size: -; J gene: TRBJ2-4; CDR3 protein: CASSLEAVRGRLDAKNIQYF; CDR3 DNA: TGCGCCAGCAGCTTGGAGGCGGTCAGGGGTCGGTTGGATGCCAAAAACATTCAGTACTTC
V gene: TRBV7-2; D gene: TRBD1; clone size: -; J gene: TRBJ1-1; CDR3 protein: CASSLARGPMNTEAFF; CDR3 DNA: TGTGCCAGCAGCTTAGCCAGGGGGCCCATGAACACTGAAGCTTTCTTT
V gene: TRBV2; D gene: -; clone size: -; J gene: TRBJ2-5; CDR3 protein: CASTAETGGQETQYF; CDR3 DNA: TGTGCCAGCACCGCGGAGACAGGTGGGCAAGAGACCCAGTACTTC
V gene: TRBV5-1; D gene: -; clone size: -; J gene: TRBJ2-7; CDR3 protein: CASSLVLAPYEQYF; CDR3 DNA: TGCGCCAGCAGCTTGGTGCTAGCGCCCTACGAGCAGTACTTC
V gene: TRBV6-1; D gene: TRBD1; clone size: -; J gene: TRBJ1-2; CDR3 protein: CASTGQGIGYTF; CDR3 DNA: TGTGCCAGCACGGGACAGGGGATTGGCTACACCTTC
V gene: TRBV12-5; D gene: TRBD1; clone size: -; J gene: TRBJ1-5; CDR3 protein: CASGLASTGREEDQPQHF; CDR3 DNA: TGTGCTAGTGGTTTGGCCTCGACAGGGCGGGAAGAAGACCAGCCCCAGCATTTT
V gene: TRBV5-1; D gene: -; clone size: -; J gene: TRBJ2-3; CDR3 protein: CASSLVGASSTDTQYF; CDR3 DNA: TGCGCCAGCAGCTTGGTGGGGGCCTCTAGCACAGATACGCAGTATTTT
V gene: TRBV19; D gene: -; clone size: -; J gene: TRBJ1-4; CDR3 protein: CASSVQEKLFF; CDR3 DNA: TGTGCCAGTAGTGTTCAAGAAAAACTGTTTTTT
V gene: TRBV5-6; D gene: -; clone size: once; J gene: TRBJ2-3; CDR3 protein: CASSLAGDGGDTQYF; CDR3 DNA: TGTGCCAGCAGCTTGGCAGGGGATGGGGGAGATACGCAGTATTTT
V gene: TRBV4-1; D gene: -; clone size: -; J gene: TRBJ2-1; CDR3 protein: CASSRLYQSLDEQFF; CDR3 DNA: TGCGCCAGCAGCAGACTCTACCAGAGCCTGGATGAGCAGTTCTTC
V gene: TRBV5-8; D gene: -; clone size: -; J gene: TRBJ2-7; CDR3 protein: CASSPRRSGPYEQYF; CDR3 DNA: TGTGCCAGCAGCCCTCGGAGGAGCGGGCCCTACGAGCAGTACTTC
V gene: TRBV11-3; D gene: TRBD1; clone size: -; J gene: TRBJ2-7; CDR3 protein: CASSIEGALYEQYF; CDR3 DNA: TGTGCCAGCAGCATCGAGGGGGCTCTCTACGAGCAGTACTTC
V gene: TRBV27; D gene: -; clone size: -; J gene: TRBJ1-1; CDR3 protein: CASSSGFGEAFF; CDR3 DNA: TGTGCCAGCAGTTCAGGTTTCGGTGAAGCTTTCTTT
V gene: TRBV6-5; D gene: TRBD1; clone size: once; J gene: TRBJ1-1; CDR3 protein: CASSRDRGTEAFF; CDR3 DNA: TGTGCCAGCAGTCGGGACAGGGGAACTGAAGCTTTCTTT
V gene: TRBV7-9; D gene: TRBD1; clone size: -; J gene: TRBJ2-3; CDR3 protein: CASRLDRGTDTQYF; CDR3 DNA: TGTGCCAGCAGACTGGACAGGGGTACAGATACGCAGTATTTT
V gene: TRBV5-1; D gene: -; clone size: -; J gene: TRBJ2-1; CDR3 protein: CASSAVPGSYNEQFF; CDR3 DNA: TGCGCCAGCAGCGCGGTCCCGGGCTCCTACAATGAGCAGTTCTTC
V gene: TRBV5-6; D gene: -; clone size: -; J gene: TRBJ2-6; CDR3 protein: CASSLAGLLLSGANVLTF; CDR3 DNA: TGTGCCAGCAGCTTGGCGGGACTCCTACTCTCTGGGGCCAACGTCCTGACTTTC